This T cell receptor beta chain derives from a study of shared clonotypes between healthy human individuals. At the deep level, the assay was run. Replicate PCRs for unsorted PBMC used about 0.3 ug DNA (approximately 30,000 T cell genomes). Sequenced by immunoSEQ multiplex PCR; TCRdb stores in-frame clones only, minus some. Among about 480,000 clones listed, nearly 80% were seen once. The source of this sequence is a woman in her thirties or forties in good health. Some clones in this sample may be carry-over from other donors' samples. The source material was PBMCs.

The CDR3 region has the DNA TGTGCCAGCAGTTTCGCGACAGGGGGGACCTACGAGCAGTACTTC. Amino acids: CASSFATGGTYEQYF. This sequence joins TRBV27 and TRBJ2-7; 9 bases line up with TRBD1. CDR1 is MNHEY and CDR2 is SMNVEV in the germline V gene (reference sequence). The trim removed 3 bases at V and 2 bases at J, leaving 5 bases unmatched. The CDR3 spans 15 residues.